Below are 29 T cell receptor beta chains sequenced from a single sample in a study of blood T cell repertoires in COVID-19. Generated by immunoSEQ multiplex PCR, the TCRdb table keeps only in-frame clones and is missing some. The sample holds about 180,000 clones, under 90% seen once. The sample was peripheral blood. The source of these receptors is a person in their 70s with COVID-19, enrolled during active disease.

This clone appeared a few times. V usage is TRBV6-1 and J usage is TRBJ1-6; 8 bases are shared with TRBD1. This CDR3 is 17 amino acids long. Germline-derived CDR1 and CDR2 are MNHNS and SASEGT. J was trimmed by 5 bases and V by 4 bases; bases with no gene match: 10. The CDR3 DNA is TGTGCCAGCAGTGCAGCAACAGGGGGTTCGGATAATTCACCCCTCCACTTT. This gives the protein CASSAATGGSDNSPLHF.

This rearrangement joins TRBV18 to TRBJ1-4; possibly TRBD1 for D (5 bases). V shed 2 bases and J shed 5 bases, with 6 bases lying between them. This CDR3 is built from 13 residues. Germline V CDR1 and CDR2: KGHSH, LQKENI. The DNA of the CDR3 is TGTGCCAGCTCACCATCAGGGAATGAAAAACTGTTTTTT. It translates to CASSPSGNEKLFF. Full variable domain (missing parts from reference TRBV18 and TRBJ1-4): NAGVMQNPRHLVRRRGQEARLRCSPMKGHSHVYWYRQLPEEGLKFMVYLQKENIIDESGMPKERFSAEFPKEGPSILRIQQVVRGDSAAYFCASSPSGNEKLFFGSGTQLSVL.

CDR3 sequence reads: CASSQSGGAVRPYEQYF. The CDR3 DNA sequence: TGTGCCAGCAGCCAGAGTGGAGGGGCAGTCCGCCCCTACGAGCAGTACTTC. The V and J genes are TRBV3-1 (or the pseudogene TRBV3-2) and TRBJ2-7, with TRBD2 as a possible D gene (6 bases). V was cut by 3 bases and J by 2 bases, with 20 bases left in between. The CDR3 consists of 17 residues. Germline assignment: CDR1 LGHDT and CDR2 YNNKEL (reference sequence).

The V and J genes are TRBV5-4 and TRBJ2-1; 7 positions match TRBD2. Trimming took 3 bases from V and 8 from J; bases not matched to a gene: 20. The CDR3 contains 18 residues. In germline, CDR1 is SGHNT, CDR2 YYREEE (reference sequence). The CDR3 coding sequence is TGTGCCAGCAGCTCCCGGGGCGGGAGAGGGCCGGGGGTATATGAGCAGTTCTTC. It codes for CASSSRGGRGPGVYEQFF.

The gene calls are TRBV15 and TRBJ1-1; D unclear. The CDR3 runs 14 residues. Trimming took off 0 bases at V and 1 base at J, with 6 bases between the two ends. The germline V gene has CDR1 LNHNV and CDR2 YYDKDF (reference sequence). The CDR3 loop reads CATSREGGNTEAFF. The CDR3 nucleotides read TGTGCCACCAGCAGAGAAGGCGGGAACACTGAAGCTTTCTTT. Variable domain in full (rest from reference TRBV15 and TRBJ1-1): DAMVIQNPRYQVTQFGKPVTLSCSQTLNHNVMYWYQQKSSQAPKLLFHYYDKDFNNEADTPDNFQSRRPNTSFCFLDIRSPGLGDTAMYLCATSREGGNTEAFFGQGTRLTVV.

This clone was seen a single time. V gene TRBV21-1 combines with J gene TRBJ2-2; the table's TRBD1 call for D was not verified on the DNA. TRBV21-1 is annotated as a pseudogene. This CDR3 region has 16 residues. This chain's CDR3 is CASSKERRGHTGELFF. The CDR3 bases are TGTGCCAGCAGCAAAGAGAGAAGGGGGCACACCGGGGAGCTGTTTTTT.

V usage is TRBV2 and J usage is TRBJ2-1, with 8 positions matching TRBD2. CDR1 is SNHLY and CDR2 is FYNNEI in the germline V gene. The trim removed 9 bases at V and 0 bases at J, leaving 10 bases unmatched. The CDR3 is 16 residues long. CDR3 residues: CASRRLTSGSYNEQFF. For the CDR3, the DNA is TGTGCCAGTCGGCGCCTTACTAGCGGCTCCTACAATGAGCAGTTCTTC.

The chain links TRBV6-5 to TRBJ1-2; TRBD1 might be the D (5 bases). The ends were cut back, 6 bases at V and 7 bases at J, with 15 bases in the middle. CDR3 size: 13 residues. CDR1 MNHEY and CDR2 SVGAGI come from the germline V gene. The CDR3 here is CASRNIQGSGYTF. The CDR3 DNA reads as TGTGCCAGCAGAAATATTCAGGGCAGTGGCTACACCTTC.

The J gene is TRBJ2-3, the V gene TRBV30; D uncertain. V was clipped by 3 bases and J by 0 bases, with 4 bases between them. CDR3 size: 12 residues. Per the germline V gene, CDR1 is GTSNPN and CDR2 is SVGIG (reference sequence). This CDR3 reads CAWRASTDTQYF. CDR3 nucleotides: TGTGCCTGGAGGGCTAGCACAGATACGCAGTATTTT.

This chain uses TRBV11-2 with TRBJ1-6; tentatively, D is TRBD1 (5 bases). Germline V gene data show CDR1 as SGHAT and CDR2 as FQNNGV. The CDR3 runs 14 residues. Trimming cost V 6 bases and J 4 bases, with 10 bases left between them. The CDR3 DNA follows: TGTGCCAGCAGGGGGGGGTCATATAATTCACCCCTCCACTTT. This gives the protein CASRGGSYNSPLHF.

For the CDR3, the DNA is TGTGCCAGCAGTAACACAGGGGGCAGTGAAAAACTGTTTTTT. Protein sequence: CASSNTGGSEKLFF. V usage is TRBV6-5 and J usage is TRBJ1-4, with 9 bases identical to TRBD1. V was pared by 5 bases and J by 7 bases, with 5 bases of the junction left unmatched. The CDR3 has 14 residues. Germline assignment: CDR1 MNHEY and CDR2 SVGAGI.

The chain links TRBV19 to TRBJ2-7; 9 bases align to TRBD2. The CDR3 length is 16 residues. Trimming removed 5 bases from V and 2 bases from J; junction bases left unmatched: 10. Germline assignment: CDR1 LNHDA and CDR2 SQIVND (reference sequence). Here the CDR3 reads CASSPRGSGGTYEQYF. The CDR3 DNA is TGTGCCAGTAGTCCTCGGGGTAGCGGGGGAACCTACGAGCAGTACTTC.

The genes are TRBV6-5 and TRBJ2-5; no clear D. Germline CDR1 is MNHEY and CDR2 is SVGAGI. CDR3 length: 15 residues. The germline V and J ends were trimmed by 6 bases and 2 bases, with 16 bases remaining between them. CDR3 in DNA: TGTGCCAGCAGGACGGCCTTGGCAGCGCAAGAGACCCAGTACTTC. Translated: CASRTALAAQETQYF.

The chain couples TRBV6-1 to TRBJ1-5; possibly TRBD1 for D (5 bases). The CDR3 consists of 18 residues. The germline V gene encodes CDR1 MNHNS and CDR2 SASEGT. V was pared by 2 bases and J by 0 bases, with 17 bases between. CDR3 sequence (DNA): TGTGCCAGCAGTGAAATCGGGCAGGGCCTTTATAGCAATCAGCCCCAGCATTTT. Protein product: CASSEIGQGLYSNQPQHF.

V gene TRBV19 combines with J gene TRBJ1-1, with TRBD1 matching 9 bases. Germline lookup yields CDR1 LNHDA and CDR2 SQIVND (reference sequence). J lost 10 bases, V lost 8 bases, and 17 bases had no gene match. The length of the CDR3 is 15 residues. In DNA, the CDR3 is TGTGCCAGTGGATATGGGGACAGGGCGTCAATAGGAGCTTTCTTT. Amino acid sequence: CASGYGDRASIGAFF.

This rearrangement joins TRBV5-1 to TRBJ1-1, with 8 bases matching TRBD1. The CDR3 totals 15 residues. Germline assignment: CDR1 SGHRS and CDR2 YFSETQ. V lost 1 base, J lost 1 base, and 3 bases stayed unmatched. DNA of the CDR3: TGCGCCAGCAGCTTGTTACAGGGGGAGAACACTGAAGCTTTCTTT. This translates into CASSLLQGENTEAFF. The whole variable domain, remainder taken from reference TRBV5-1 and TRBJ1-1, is KAGVTQTPRYLIKTRGQQVTLSCSPISGHRSVSWYQQTPGQGLQFLFEYFSETQRNKGNFPGRFSGRQFSNSRSEMNVSTLELGDSALYLCASSLLQGENTEAFFGQGTRLTVV.

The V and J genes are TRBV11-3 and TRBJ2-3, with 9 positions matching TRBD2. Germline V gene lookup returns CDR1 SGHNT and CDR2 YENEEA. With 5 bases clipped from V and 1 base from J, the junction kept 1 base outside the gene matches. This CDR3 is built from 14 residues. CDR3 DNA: TGTGCCAGCAGCCGACTAGCGGGCACAGATACGCAGTATTTT. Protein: CASSRLAGTDTQYF.

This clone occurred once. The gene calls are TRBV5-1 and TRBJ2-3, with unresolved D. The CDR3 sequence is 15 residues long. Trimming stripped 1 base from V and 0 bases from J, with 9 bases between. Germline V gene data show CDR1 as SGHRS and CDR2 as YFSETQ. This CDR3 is CASSLNPASTDTQYF. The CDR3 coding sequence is TGCGCCAGCAGCTTGAATCCAGCGAGCACAGATACGCAGTATTTT.

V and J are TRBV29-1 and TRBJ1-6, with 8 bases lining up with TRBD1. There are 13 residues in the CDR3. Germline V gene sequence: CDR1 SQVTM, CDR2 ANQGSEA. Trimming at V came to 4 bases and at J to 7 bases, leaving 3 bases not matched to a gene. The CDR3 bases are TGCAGCGTTGGGGACAGGAACAATTCACCCCTCCACTTT. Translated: CSVGDRNNSPLHF.

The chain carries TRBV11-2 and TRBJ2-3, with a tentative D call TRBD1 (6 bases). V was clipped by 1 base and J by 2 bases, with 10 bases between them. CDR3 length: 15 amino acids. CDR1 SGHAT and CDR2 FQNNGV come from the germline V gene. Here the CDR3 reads CASSLVRGTTDTQYF. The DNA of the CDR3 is TGTGCCAGCAGCTTAGTCAGGGGAACCACAGATACGCAGTATTTT.

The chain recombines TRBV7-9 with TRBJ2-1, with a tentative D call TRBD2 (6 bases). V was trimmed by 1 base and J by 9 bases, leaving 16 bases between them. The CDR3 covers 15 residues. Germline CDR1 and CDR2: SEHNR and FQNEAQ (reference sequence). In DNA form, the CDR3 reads TGTGCCAGCAGCTTAGTATTATCACTAGCTGGTGAGCAGTTCTTC. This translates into CASSLVLSLAGEQFF.

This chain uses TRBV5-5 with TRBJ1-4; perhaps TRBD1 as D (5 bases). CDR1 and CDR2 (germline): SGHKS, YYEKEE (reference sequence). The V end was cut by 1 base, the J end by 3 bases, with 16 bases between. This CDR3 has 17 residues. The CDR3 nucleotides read TGTGCCAGCAGCTTGTATCTCTGGGGGGAAGCTAATGAAAAACTGTTTTTT. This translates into CASSLYLWGEANEKLFF.

In nucleotides, the CDR3 is TGTGCCAGCAGCCGCCGGGAGGCCCCACCTTACAATGAGCAGTTCTTC. This translates into CASSRREAPPYNEQFF. This chain joins TRBV11-2 and TRBJ2-1; 7 bases agree with TRBD2. The CDR3 runs to 16 residues. The germline V gene encodes CDR1 SGHAT and CDR2 FQNNGV. Unmatched junction bases numbered 11, after V lost 5 bases and J lost 4 bases. Drawing the rest from reference TRBV11-2 and TRBJ2-1, the complete variable domain is EAGVAQSPRYKIIEKRQSVAFWCNPISGHATLYWYQQILGQGPKLLIQFQNNGVVDDSQLPKDRFSAERLKGVDSTLKIQPAKLEDSAVYLCASSRREAPPYNEQFFGPGTRLTVL.

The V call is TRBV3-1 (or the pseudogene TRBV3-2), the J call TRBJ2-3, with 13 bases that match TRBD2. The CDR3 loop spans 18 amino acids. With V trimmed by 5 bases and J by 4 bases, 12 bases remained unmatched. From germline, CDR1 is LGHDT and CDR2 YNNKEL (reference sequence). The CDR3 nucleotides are TGTGCCAGCAGCAAAACAACTAGCGGGGGGGAACCCCCAGATACGCAGTATTTT. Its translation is CASSKTTSGGEPPDTQYF.

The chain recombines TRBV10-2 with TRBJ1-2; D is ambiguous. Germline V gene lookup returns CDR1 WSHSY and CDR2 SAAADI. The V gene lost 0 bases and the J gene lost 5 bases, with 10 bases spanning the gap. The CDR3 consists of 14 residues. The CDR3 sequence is CASSESSGDYGYTF. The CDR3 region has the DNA TGCGCCAGCAGTGAGTCGTCAGGTGATTATGGCTACACCTTC.

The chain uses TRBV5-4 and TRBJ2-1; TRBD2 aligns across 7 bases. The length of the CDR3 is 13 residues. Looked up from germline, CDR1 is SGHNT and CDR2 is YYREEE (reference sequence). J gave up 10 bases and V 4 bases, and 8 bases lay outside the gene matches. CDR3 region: CASSARPSGEQFF. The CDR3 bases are TGTGCCAGCAGCGCAAGACCTAGCGGCGAGCAGTTCTTC.

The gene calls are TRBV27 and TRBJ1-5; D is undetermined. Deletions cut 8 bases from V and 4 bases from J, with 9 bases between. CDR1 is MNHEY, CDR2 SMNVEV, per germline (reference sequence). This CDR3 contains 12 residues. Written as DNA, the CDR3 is TGTGCCAGCCCCCATCGGAATCAGCCCCAGCATTTT. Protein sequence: CASPHRNQPQHF.

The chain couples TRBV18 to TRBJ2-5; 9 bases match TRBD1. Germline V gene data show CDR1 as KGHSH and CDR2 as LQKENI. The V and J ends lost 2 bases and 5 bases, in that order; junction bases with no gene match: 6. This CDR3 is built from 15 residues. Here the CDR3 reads CASSPVVTGGETQYF. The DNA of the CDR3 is TGTGCCAGCTCACCAGTCGTGACAGGGGGTGAGACCCAGTACTTC. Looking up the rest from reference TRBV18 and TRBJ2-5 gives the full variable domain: NAGVMQNPRHLVRRRGQEARLRCSPMKGHSHVYWYRQLPEEGLKFMVYLQKENIIDESGMPKERFSAEFPKEGPSILRIQQVVRGDSAAYFCASSPVVTGGETQYFGPGTRLLVL.

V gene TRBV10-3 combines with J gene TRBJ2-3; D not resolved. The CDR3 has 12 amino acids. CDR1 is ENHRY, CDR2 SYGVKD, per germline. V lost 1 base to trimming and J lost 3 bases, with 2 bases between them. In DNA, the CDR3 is TGTGCCATCAGTGAGTTAACAGATACGCAGTATTTT. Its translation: CAISELTDTQYF.